The clone carrying this T cell receptor (beta chain) was observed at least ten times. Its antigen is currently unknown. This specimen belongs to a study of T-cell memory formation after mild COVID-19. TCRdb reprocessed the 5' RACE reads via MiXCR and lists one record per CDR3 protein. There are about 200,000 distinct CDR3 sequences in the sample; approximately 20% occur only once, and 2.4% lies in the top ten. The CDR3 totals 16 residues. The germline gives CDR1 SGHVS, CDR2 FNYEAQ. Between the trimmed V and J ends, which lost 4 bases and 6 bases, there was a span of 19 bases. General study findings and limits: The finding that pre-infection memory included some responding clones suggested that cross-reactive memory joined. CD4+ clones that contracted lay mainly in CM and EM; CD8+ ones lay in EMRA.

V gene TRBV7-6 combines with J gene TRBJ2-1; no definite D call. This TCR came from an adult woman who had mild COVID-19 (a few samples of this study predate the infection). Cell type and time point are not known. The sequenced material came from PBMCs or a T cell subset sorted from them (not recorded which). The CDR3 region is CASSSGPTVRGNEQFF. For the CDR3, the DNA is TGTGCCAGCAGCTCCGGGCCCACAGTGCGTGGCAATGAGCAGTTCTTC. Filled out from reference TRBV7-6 and TRBJ2-1, the complete variable domain reads GAGVSQSPRYKVTKRGQDVALRCDPISGHVSLYWYRQALGQGPEFLTYFNYEAQQDKSGLPNDRFSAERPEGSISTLTIQRTEQRDSAMYRCASSSGPTVRGNEQFFGPGTRLTVL.